These 3 T cell receptor beta chains came from one sample sequenced in a study of T cells in Graves' hyperthyroidism and ophthalmopathy. It was RNA transcripts that yielded the amplified TCR beta CDR3 regions. The TCR CDR3 was amplified in a first-round RT-PCR using the HTBI primer set. TCRdb re-derived calls from the multiplex PCR reads in MiXCR, one entry per CDR3 protein. The data show a few hundred thousand distinct CDR3 sequences, roughly 20% seen once. The sequenced sample was blood. The receptors derive from a woman aged 40 to 49 with Graves' ophthalmopathy.

This clonotype came up many times. The J gene is TRBJ2-7, the V gene TRBV4-3; D is uncertain. CDR1 and CDR2 (germline): LGHNA, YSLEER. This CDR3 comprises 13 residues. V was shortened by 0 bases and J by 2 bases, with 5 bases between the two germline ends. CDR3 residues: CASSQDLAYEQYF. CDR3 sequence (DNA): TGCGCCAGCAGCCAAGATCTCGCCTACGAGCAGTACTTC.

This chain joins TRBV28 and TRBJ2-7; D ambiguous. Trimming cost V 6 bases and J 4 bases, with 19 bases left between them. The CDR3 extends over 15 amino acids. The germline V gene encodes CDR1 MDHEN and CDR2 SYDVKM. For the CDR3, the DNA is TGTGCCAGCAGCTCCCCCCTGGGGAAGCCTTACGAGCAGTACTTC. Translated, it gives CASSSPLGKPYEQYF.

The chain carries TRBV18 and TRBJ1-1; D unclear. Germline assignment: CDR1 KGHSH and CDR2 LQKENI. The CDR3 totals 14 residues. The V end was cut by 3 bases, the J end by 1 base, with 9 bases between. The CDR3 loop reads CASSPYGANTEAFF. The DNA of the CDR3 is TGTGCCAGCTCACCTTACGGAGCGAACACTGAAGCTTTCTTT.